The TCR beta chain described here comes from a study of shared clonotypes between healthy human individuals. Whole-study findings and limits: Compared with memory subsets, naive subsets generally had larger estimated richness.

Concerning this clone itself: What it binds is unknown.

V lost 6 bases, J lost 5 bases, and 9 bases stayed unmatched. Germline values: CDR1 SNHLY, CDR2 FYNNEI. The CDR3 is 14 residues long. An assay was performed, and its level was deep. Method: immunoSEQ multiplex PCR; TCRdb's copy keeps in-frame clones and lacks some. This table holds 2 million to 2.5 million clones, 85% to 95% found once. This sequence joins TRBV2 and TRBJ2-5, with 7 bases that match TRBD1. The TCR sequence derives from a man between 18 and 29 years old in good health. Some clones in this sample may be carry-over from other donors' samples. The specimen was naive CD4+ T cells from PBMCs. As to subset: CD45RA+ positively selected. The DNA for the CDR3 is TGTGCCAGCAGCCCCACAGGGGTTGGGGAGACCCAGTACTTC. Its translation: CASSPTGVGETQYF.